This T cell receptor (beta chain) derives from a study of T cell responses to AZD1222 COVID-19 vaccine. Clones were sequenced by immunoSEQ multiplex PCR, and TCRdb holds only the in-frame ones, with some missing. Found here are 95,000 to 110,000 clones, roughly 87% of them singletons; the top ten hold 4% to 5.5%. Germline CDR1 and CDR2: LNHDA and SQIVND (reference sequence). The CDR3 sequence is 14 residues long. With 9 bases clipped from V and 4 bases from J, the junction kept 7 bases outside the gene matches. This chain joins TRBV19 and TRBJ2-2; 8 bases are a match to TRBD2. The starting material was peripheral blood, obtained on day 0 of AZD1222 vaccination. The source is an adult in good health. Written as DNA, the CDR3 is TGTGCCAGCCGAGCGGGAGTTGGCACCGGGGAGCTGTTTTTT. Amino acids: CASRAGVGTGELFF.